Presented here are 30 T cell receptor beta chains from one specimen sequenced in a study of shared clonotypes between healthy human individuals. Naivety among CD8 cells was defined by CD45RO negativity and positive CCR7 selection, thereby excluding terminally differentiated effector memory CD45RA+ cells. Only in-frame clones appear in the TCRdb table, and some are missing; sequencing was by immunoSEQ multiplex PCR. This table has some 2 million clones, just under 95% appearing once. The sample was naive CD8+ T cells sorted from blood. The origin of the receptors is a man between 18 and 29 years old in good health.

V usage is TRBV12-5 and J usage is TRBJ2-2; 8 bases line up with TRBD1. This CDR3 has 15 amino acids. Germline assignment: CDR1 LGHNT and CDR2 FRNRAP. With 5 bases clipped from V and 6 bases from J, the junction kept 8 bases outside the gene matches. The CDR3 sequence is CASGPGTGSPGELFF. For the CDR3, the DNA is TGTGCTAGTGGTCCGGGGACAGGTTCCCCCGGGGAGCTGTTTTTT. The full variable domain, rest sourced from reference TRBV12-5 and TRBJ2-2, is DARVTQTPRHKVTEMGQEVTMRCQPILGHNTVFWYRQTMMQGLELLAYFRNRAPLDDSGMPKDRFSAEMPDATLATLKIQPSEPRDSAVYFCASGPGTGSPGELFFGEGSRLTVL.

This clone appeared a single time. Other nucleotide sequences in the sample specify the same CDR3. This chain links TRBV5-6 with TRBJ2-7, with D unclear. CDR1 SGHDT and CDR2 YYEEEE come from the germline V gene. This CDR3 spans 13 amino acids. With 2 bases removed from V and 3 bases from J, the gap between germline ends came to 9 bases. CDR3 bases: TGTGCCAGCAGCTTAGGCAACTACTACGAGCAGTACTTC. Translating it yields CASSLGNYYEQYF.

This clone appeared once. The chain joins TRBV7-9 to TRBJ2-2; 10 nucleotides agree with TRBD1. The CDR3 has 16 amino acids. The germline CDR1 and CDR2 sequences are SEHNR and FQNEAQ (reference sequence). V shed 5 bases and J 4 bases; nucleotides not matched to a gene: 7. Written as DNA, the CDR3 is TGTGCCAGCAGCCCCGAGGGACAGGGGTTCACCGGGGAGCTGTTTTTT. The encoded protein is CASSPEGQGFTGELFF.

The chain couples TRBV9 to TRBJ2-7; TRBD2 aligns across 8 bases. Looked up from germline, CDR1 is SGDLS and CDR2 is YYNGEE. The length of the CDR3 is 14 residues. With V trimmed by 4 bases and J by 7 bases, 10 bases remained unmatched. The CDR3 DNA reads TGTGCCAGCAGCCCAGCGGGGGATATGGGGGAGCAGTACTTC. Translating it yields CASSPAGDMGEQYF.

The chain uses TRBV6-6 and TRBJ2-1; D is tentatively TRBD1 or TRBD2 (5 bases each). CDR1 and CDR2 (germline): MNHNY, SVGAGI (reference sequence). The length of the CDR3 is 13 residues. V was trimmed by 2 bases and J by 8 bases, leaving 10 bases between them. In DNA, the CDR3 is TGTGCCAGCAGTTACATAAGGGGAGATGAGCAGTTCTTC. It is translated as CASSYIRGDEQFF.

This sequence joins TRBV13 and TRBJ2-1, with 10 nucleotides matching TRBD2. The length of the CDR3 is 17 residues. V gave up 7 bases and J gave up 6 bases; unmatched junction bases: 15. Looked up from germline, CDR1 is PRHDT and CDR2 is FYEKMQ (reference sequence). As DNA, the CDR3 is TGTGCCAGCACCCCGGAAAGCGGGGGGGCCATACTCAATGAGCAGTTCTTC. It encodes CASTPESGGAILNEQFF.

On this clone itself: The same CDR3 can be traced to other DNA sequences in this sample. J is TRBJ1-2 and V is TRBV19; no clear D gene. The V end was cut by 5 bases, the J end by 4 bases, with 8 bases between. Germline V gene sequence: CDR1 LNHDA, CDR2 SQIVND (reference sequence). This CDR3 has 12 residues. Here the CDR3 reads CASSPNSYGYTF. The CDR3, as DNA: TGTGCCAGTAGTCCCAATTCCTATGGCTACACCTTC.

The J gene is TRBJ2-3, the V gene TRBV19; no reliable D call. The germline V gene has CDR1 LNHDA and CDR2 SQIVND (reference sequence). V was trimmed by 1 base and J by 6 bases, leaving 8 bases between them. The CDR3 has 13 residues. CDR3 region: CASSIGVGDTQYF. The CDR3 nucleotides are TGTGCCAGTAGTATAGGGGTGGGGGATACGCAGTATTTT.

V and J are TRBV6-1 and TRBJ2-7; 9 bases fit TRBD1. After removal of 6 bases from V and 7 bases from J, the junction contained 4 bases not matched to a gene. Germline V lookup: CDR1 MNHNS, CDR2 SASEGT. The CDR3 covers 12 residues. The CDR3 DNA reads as TGTGCCAGCAGGGGGACAGGGTGGGAGCAGTACTTC. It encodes CASRGTGWEQYF.

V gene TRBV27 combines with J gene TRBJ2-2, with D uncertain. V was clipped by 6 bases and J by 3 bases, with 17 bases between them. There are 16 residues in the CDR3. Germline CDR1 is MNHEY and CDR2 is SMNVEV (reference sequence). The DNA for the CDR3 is TGTGCCAGCAGCGAAACAAACCCTTCATACACCGGGGAGCTGTTTTTT. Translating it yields CASSETNPSYTGELFF.

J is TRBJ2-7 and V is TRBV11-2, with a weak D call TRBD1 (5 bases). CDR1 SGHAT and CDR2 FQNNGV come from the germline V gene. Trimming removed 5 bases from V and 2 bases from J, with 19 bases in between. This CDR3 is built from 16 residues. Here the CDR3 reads CASSGDSYNKAYEQYF. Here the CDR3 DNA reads TGTGCCAGCAGCGGAGACAGTTATAATAAGGCCTACGAGCAGTACTTC.

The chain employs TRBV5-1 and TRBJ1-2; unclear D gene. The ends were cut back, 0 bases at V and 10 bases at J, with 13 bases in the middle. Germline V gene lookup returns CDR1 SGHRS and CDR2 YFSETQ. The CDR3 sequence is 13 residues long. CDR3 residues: CASSLALVFYYTF. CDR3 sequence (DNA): TGCGCCAGCAGCTTGGCGCTGGTTTTTTACTACACCTTC.

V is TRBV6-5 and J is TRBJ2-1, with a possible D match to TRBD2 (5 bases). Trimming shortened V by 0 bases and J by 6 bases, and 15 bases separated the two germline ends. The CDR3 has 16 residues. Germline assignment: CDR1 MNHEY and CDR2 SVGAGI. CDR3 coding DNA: TGTGCCAGCAGTTACTCGATCGGGGAGTTGAGCAATGAGCAGTTCTTC. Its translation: CASSYSIGELSNEQFF.

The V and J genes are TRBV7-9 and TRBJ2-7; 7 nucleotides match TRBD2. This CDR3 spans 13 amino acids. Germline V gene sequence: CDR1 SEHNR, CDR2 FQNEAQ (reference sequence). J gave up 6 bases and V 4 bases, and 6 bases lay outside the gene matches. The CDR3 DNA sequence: TGTGCCAGCAGCTACCTGGCGGGGGTCGAGCAGTACTTC. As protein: CASSYLAGVEQYF.

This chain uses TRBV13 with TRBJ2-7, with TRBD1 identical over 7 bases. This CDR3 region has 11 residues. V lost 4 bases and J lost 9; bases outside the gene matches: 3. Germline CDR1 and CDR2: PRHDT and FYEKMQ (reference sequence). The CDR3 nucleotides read TGTGCCAGCAGCTCTACAGGGGCGCAGTACTTC. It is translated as CASSSTGAQYF. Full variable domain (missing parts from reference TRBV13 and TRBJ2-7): AAGVIQSPRHLIKEKRETATLKCYPIPRHDTVYWYQQGPGQDPQFLISFYEKMQSDKGSIPDRFSAQQFSDYHSELNMSSLELGDSALYFCASSSTGAQYFGPGTRLTVT.

The CDR3 here is CASSEQGTYNEQFF. In DNA form, the CDR3 reads TGTGCCAGCAGCGAACAGGGGACCTACAATGAGCAGTTCTTC. V is TRBV5-6 and J is TRBJ2-1, with TRBD1 matching 7 bases. V lost 4 bases and J lost 2; bases outside the gene matches: 3. This CDR3 is 14 amino acids long. Germline CDR1 is SGHDT and CDR2 is YYEEEE.

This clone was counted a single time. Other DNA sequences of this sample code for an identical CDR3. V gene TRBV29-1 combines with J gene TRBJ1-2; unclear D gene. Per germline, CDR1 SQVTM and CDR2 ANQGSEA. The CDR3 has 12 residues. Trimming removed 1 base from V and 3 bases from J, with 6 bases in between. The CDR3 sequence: CSVEGQDYGYTF. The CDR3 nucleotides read TGCAGCGTTGAAGGGCAGGACTATGGCTACACCTTC.

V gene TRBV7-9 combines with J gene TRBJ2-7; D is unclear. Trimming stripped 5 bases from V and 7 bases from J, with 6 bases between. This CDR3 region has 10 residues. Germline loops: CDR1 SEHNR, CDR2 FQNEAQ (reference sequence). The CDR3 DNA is TGTGCCAGCAGCGCAGAAGAGCAGTACTTC. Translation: CASSAEEQYF.

Here the CDR3 DNA reads TGCGCCAGCAGCCAAGAATGGGGGGACAATCAGCCCCAGCATTTT. Encoded protein: CASSQEWGDNQPQHF. The rearrangement links TRBV4-1 to TRBJ1-5; a possible D gene is TRBD1 (5 bases). The ends were cut back, 0 bases at V and 3 bases at J, with 9 bases in the middle. CDR1 MGHRA and CDR2 YSYEKL come from the germline V gene. CDR3 length: 15 amino acids.

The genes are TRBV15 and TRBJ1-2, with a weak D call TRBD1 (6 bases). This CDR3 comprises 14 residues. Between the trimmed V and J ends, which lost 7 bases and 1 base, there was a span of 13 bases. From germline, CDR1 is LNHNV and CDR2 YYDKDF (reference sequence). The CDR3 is CATTLSRGNYGYTF. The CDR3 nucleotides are TGTGCCACCACCCTAAGCAGGGGTAACTATGGCTACACCTTC.

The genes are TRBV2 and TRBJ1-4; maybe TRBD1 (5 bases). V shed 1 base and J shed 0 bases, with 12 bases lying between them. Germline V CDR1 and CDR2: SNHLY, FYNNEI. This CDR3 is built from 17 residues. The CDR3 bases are TGTGCCAGCAGTGAAGACCTTGGGGCATCAACTAATGAAAAACTGTTTTTT. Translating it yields CASSEDLGASTNEKLFF.

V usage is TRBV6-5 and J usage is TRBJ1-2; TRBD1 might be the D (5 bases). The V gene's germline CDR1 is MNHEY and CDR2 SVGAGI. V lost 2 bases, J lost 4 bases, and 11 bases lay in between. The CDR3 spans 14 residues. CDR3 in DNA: TGTGCCAGCAGTTACGTGGGGGAAATCTATGGCTACACCTTC. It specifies CASSYVGEIYGYTF.

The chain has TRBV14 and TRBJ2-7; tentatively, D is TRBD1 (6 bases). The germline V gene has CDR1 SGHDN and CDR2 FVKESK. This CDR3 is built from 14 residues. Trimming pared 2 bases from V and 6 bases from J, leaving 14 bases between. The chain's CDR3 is CASSQFPGVTEQYF. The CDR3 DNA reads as TGTGCCAGCAGCCAATTCCCAGGGGTAACCGAGCAGTACTTC.

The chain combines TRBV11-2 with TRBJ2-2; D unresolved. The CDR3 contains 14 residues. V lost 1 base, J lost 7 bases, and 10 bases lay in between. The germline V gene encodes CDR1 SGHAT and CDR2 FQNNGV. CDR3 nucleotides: TGTGCCAGCAGCTTAGTGTCACCGTACGGGGAGCTGTTTTTT. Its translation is CASSLVSPYGELFF.

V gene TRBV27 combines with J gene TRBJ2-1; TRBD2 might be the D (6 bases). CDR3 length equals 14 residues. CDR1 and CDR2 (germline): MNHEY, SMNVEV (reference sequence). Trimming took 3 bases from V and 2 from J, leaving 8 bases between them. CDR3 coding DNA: TGTGCCAGCAGTTTTAGGACTACCTACAATGAGCAGTTCTTC. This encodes CASSFRTTYNEQFF.

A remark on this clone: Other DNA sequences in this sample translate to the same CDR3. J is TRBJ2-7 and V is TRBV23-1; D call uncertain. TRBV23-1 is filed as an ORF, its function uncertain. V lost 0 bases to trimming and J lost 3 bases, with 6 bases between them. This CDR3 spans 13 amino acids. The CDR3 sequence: CASSQSNGYEQYF. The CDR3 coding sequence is TGCGCCAGCAGTCAATCTAACGGCTACGAGCAGTACTTC.

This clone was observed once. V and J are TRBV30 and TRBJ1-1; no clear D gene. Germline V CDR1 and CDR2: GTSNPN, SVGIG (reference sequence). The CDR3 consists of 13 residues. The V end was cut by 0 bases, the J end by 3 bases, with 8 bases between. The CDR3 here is CAWSVQQDTEAFF. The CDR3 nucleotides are TGTGCCTGGAGTGTACAACAAGACACTGAAGCTTTCTTT.

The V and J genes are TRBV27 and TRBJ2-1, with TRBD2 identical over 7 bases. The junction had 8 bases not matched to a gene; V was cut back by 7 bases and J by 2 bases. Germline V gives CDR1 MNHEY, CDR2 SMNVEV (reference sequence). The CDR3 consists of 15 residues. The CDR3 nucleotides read TGTGCCAGCAATCCCCTGAGCGGGACCTACAATGAGCAGTTCTTC. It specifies CASNPLSGTYNEQFF.

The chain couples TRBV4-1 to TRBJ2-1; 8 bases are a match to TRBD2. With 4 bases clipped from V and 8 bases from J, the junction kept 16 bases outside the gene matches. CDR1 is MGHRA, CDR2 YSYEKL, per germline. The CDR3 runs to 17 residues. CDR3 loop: CASSLPEGAGDFDEQFF. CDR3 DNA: TGCGCCAGCAGCCTACCTGAGGGAGCGGGAGATTTCGATGAGCAGTTCTTC.

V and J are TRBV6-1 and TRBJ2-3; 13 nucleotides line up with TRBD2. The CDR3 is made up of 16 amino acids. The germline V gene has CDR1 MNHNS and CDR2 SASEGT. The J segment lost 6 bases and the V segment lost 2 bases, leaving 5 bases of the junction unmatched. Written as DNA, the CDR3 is TGTGCCAGCAGTGAATTCGGGACTAGCGGGAAGGATACGCAGTATTTT. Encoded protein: CASSEFGTSGKDTQYF.